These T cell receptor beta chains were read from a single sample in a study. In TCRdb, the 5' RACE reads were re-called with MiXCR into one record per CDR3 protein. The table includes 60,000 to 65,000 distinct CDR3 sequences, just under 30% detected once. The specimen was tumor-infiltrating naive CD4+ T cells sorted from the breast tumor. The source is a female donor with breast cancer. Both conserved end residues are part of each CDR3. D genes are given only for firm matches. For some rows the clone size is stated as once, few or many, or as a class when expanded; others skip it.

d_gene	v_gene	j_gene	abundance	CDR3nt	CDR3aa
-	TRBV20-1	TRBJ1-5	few	TGCAGTGCCCCCCCCGGGAACAATCAGCCCCAGCATTTT	CSAPPGNNQPQHF
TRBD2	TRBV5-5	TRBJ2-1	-	TGTGCCAGCATAAGACTAGCGGACCTAAGCTCCTACAATGAGCAGTTCTTC	CASIRLADLSSYNEQFF
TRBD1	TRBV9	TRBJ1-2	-	TGTGCCAGCAGCCCGACAGGGGGCTCCGGCTACACCTTC	CASSPTGGSGYTF
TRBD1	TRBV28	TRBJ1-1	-	TGTGCCAGCACCTACTACACTAGGACAGGGTCCCTTAACACTGAAGCTTTCTTT	CASTYYTRTGSLNTEAFF
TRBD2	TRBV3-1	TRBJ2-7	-	TGTGCCAGCTCGGAGCGGGAGGGCTACGAGCAGTACTTC	CASSEREGYEQYF
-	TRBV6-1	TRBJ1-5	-	TGTGCCAGCAGTGACGGAGGGCATCAGCCCCAGCATTTT	CASSDGGHQPQHF
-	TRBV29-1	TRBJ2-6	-	TGCAGCGTCGACAACACCGGGGGGGCCAACGTCCTGACTTTC	CSVDNTGGANVLTF
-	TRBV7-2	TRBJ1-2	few	TGTGCCAGCAGCGGTGACCGAAGGTATGGCTACACCTTC	CASSGDRRYGYTF
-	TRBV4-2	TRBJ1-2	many	TGTGCCAGCAGCCAAGATAGGACACGGGCAAACTATGGCTACACCTTC	CASSQDRTRANYGYTF
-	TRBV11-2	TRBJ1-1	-	TGTGCCAGCAGCTTAGTCATTTTTCAGGGGCGGAACACTGAAGCTTTCTTT	CASSLVIFQGRNTEAFF
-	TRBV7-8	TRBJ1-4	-	TGTGCCAGCAGCCCCCTGGCAGCAACTAATGAAAAACTGTTTTTT	CASSPLAATNEKLFF
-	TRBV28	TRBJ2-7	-	TGTGCCGGCAGTTTATATGGTGCGGGGCAGGACGAGCAGTACTTC	CAGSLYGAGQDEQYF
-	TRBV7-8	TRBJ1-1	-	TGTGCCAGCAGCATACGGACGGTGAACACTGAAGCTTTCTTT	CASSIRTVNTEAFF
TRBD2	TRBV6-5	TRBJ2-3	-	TGTGCCAGCAGTCCGCTTTTGCTCGCGGGAGTTGATACGCAGTATTTT	CASSPLLLAGVDTQYF
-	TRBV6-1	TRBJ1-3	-	TGTGCCAGCAGTGAACACTGGTCAGGGGCCGGAAACACCATATATTTT	CASSEHWSGAGNTIYF
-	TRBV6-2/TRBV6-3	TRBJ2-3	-	TGTGCCAGCAGCCGTCCCAGGAGTGGAGCTAAAGATACGCAGTATTTT	CASSRPRSGAKDTQYF